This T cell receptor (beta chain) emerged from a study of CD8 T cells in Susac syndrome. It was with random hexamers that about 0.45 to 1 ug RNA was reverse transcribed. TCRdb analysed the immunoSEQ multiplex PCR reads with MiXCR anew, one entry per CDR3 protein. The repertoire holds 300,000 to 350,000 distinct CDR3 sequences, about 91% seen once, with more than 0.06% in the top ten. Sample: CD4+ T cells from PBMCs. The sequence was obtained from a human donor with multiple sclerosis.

The CDR3 DNA follows: TGTGCCAGTAGTACGGGGGGCGTCTGGAGCTCCTACAATGAGCAGTTCTTC. It codes for CASSTGGVWSSYNEQFF. V usage is TRBV19 and J usage is TRBJ2-1; the D gene is possibly TRBD2 (7 bases). Between the trimmed V and J ends, which lost 4 bases and 0 bases, there was a span of 16 bases. There are 17 residues in the CDR3. Germline V CDR1 and CDR2: LNHDA, SQIVND (reference sequence).